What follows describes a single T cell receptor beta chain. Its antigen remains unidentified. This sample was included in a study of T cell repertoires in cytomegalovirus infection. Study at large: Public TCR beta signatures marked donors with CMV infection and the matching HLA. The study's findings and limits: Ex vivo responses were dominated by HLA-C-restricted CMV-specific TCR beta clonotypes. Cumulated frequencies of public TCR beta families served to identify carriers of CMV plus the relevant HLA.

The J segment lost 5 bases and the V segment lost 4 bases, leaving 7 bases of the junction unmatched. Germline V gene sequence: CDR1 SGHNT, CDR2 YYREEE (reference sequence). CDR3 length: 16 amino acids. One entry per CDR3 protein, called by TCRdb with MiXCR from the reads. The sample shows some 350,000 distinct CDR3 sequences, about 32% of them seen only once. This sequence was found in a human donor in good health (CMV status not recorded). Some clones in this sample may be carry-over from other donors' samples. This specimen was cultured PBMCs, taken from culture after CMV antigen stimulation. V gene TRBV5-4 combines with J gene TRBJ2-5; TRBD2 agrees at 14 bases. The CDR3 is CASSPTSGRAGETQYF. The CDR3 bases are TGTGCCAGCAGCCCGACTAGCGGGAGGGCCGGGGAGACCCAGTACTTC.